This TCR beta chain comes out of a study of blood T cell repertoires in COVID-19 (dated by TCRdb to the early 2020s). Describing the broader study: The collaborator samples originated in the United States, Italy and Spain and spanned the acute and convalescent phases of COVID-19. The dataset comprised deeply sampled blood TCRbeta repertoires from subjects exposed to, actively infected with, or recovered from COVID-19. A freely available public database, intended as a resource for researchers studying the immune response to SARS-CoV-2, is where the repertoires were released. The samples were drawn from the first 160 participants of the ongoing ImmuneRACE study and from 1,200 or so subjects provided by 6 global collaborators. Where available, HLA class I and class II types were taken from metadata supplied by the sample provider and were not determined by assay-based typing. The material from the prospective study consisted of cDNA or gDNA derived from T cells, B-cell-depleted T cells, or PBMCs. A de-identified subject ID, COVID-19 status, age in years and sex were almost always included in the sample metadata.

Whole blood was collected in K2EDTA tubes by collaborating institutions according to the institutions' own protocols. Collaborator samples were shipped for TCRbeta analysis as frozen whole blood, isolated PBMCs, or DNA extracted from either sample type. The research as a whole found: Clinical and demographic metadata were provided uncurated, with the amount varying by source and participant.

The junction shows trimming of 4 bases on V and 4 bases on J, and the gene matches do not reach 5 bases of it. The germline V gene (reference sequence) supplies CDR1 SEHNR and CDR2 FQNEAQ. Measured from the cysteine to the phenylalanine, the CDR3 is 15 residues long. The kept DNA is CDR3 alone, 45 bases in frame from the first base. By share, this clone ranks as medium-sized (0.01 to 0.1%). Its antigen is currently not known. There are no base qualities to consult, and no much larger clone falls within one base. TCRbeta CDR3 regions were amplified from genomic DNA using the immunoSEQ Assay, a bias-controlled multiplex PCR. The study's processing was this. The number of nucleated cells in each sample was estimated from the amplification of reference gene primers within the assay. To quantify the absolute abundance of each unique TCRbeta CDR3 rearrangement, sequence reads were collapsed and filtered. For each sample, productive Simpson clonality was calculated as the square root of Simpson's diversity index over productive rearrangements. TCRdb retrieved this table from immuneACCESS and kept in-frame rearrangements only. Not all clones are present; in checked studies, unresolved V genes account for under half, and no reason is known for the remainder. V, J and clone size reflect that table, while D and trimming were determined from the DNA. This sample is represented by 200,000 to 250,000 clones; roughly four fifths of them were singletons. About 12% of the sample is held by the ten biggest clonotypes.

The rearrangement combines TRBV7-9 with TRBJ1-2; 11 junctional bases match TRBD1. The receptor comes from a woman aged 40 to 50 with acute or convalescent COVID-19. The sequenced sample was peripheral blood. The CDR3 loop reads CASSSDRGRVYGYTF. The DNA sequence is given as TGTGCCAGCAGCTCGGACAGGGGGCGCGTCTATGGCTACACCTTC.